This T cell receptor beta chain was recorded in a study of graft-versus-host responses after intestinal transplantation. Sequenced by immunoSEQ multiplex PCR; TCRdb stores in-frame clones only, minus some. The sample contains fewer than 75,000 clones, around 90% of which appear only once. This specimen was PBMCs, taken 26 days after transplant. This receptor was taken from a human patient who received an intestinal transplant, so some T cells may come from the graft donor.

CDR3 sequence: CASSQDRGQSQNEKLFF. CDR3 in DNA: TGTGCCAGCAGCCAAGATCGGGGACAGTCTCAAAATGAAAAACTGTTTTTT. The genes are TRBV4-2 and TRBJ1-4; 7 bases match TRBD1. CDR1 and CDR2 (germline): LGHNA, YNFKEQ. With V trimmed by 0 bases and J by 5 bases, 9 bases remained unmatched. CDR3 length: 17 residues.